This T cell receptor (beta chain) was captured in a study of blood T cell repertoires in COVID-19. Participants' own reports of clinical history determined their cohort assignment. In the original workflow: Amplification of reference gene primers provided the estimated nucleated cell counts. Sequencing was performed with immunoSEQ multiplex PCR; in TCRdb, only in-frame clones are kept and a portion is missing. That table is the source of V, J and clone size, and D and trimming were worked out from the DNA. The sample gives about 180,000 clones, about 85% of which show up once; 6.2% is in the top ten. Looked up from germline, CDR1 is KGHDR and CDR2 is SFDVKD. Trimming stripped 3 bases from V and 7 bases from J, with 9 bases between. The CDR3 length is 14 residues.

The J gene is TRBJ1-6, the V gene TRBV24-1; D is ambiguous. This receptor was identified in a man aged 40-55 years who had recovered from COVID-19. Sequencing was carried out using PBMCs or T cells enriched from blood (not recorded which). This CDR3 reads CATSDSAFNSPLHF. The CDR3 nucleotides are TGTGCCACCAGTGATAGCGCATTCAATTCACCCCTCCACTTT.